This T cell receptor (beta chain) was captured by sequencing in a study of post-analysis software for immune sequencing data. Prepared TCR beta cDNA libraries contained unique molecular identifiers. TCRdb recomputed calls from the PCR reads with MiXCR, one row per CDR3 protein. The sample contains 650,000 to 850,000 distinct CDR3 sequences, around 53% of which appear only once. This clonotype was picked up one time. The sequenced sample was blood. The receptor was derived from a girl aged 10 to 17 with multiple sclerosis.

Here the CDR3 reads CAISESMDRRYGYTF. The CDR3 nucleotides are TGTGCCATCAGTGAGTCGATGGACAGGCGCTATGGCTACACCTTC. V and J are TRBV10-3 and TRBJ1-2, with 7 bases aligning to TRBD1. V dropped 0 bases and J dropped 4; count of bases not matched to a gene: 5. The germline V gene has CDR1 ENHRY and CDR2 SYGVKD. This CDR3 is built from 15 residues.